The clone carrying this T cell receptor beta chain was recorded a few times. The antigen is undetermined. The data were taken from a study of vaccination and CD4 T cells after COVID-19. Deletions cut 2 bases from V and 0 bases from J, with 13 bases between. The CDR3 is 16 amino acids. Sequenced with the Oncomine TCR Beta short-read assay was DNA taken from cultured CD4+ T cells. TCRdb itself ran the PCR reads through MiXCR, one entry per CDR3 protein. Of approximately 7,000 distinct CDR3 sequences in the sample, about 66% are singletons; the top ten hold about a fifth. Treatment of the sample: roughly ten-day PBMC culture with coronavirus spike peptide pools or control peptides (ViraFEST assay).

The chain recombines TRBV12-3 or TRBV12-4 with TRBJ2-5; perhaps TRBD2 as D (7 bases). The clonotype was recovered from a human donor who had recovered from COVID-19. What was sequenced was CD4+ T cells from blood, cultured in vitro. CDR3 sequence: CASSLMWGGYQETQYF. CDR3 nucleotide sequence: TGTGCCAGCAGTTTAATGTGGGGGGGCTACCAAGAGACCCAGTACTTC.